The T cell receptor (beta chain) described here comes from a study of cytomegalovirus exposure and HLA in healthy donors. Use of 60 Vbeta and 13 Jbeta primers characterized the PCR. The method was immunoSEQ multiplex PCR; TCRdb's version includes in-frame clones alone and lacks a portion of them. The table includes about 150,000 clones, about four fifths detected once. Deletions cut 3 bases from V and 9 bases from J, with 8 bases between. Germline V gene lookup returns CDR1 MNHNS and CDR2 SASEGT. The CDR3 has 11 residues. This TCR was sampled from a man between 18 and 29 years old in good health and CMV-seronegative. Material: PBMCs. The gene calls are TRBV6-1 and TRBJ2-5; a weak D match, TRBD2 (5 bases). The DNA of the CDR3 is TGTGCCAGCAGTGAGTACGGGGCCCAGTACTTC. Its translation: CASSEYGAQYF.